The T cell receptor beta chain under discussion was sequenced for a study of CD8+ T cells in alopecia areata (dated by TCRdb to between 2017 and 2018). Regarding the complete study: Treated patients were enrolled in an open-label pilot trial of oral tofacitinib, 5 to 10 mg twice daily, for moderate-to-severe alopecia areata. Patients received tofacitinib for 6 to 18 months and were then followed off drug for 6 months to check for delayed response and recurrence. Disease severity in treated patients was measured with the SALT score, which quantifies the percentage of affected scalp surface area. The study used high-throughput TCRbeta sequencing to examine T cell clonal expansion in alopecia areata, in both the C3H/HeJ mouse model and human patients. Scalp tissue and sorted CD4+ and CD8+ peripheral blood T cells from patchy and totalis/universalis alopecia areata patients and from healthy controls were covered by human TCRbeta sequencing. Patients on tofacitinib were biopsied at baseline and after 4 and 24 weeks of treatment, and several of the patients also had a later scalp biopsy. Scalp clonality was compared among normal scalp (n=4), patchy alopecia areata scalp (n=8), and alopecia totalis/universalis scalp (n=8). The RNA source kit depended on sample type: the PAXgene miRNA kit for fixed scalp, the miRNeasy kit for PBMCs, and the RNeasy kit for mouse skin. TCRbeta CDR3 regions were amplified by immunoSEQ multiplex PCR using 35 Vbeta forward and 13 Jbeta reverse primers. Summary of the overall study and its limitations: Compared with normal scalp, lesional scalp, particularly in alopecia totalis/universalis, had higher clonality and more expanded CD8+ clones, which suggests antigenic drive. Compared with mice, TCR sequences shared between patients were less clear, possibly partly because of HLA diversity across the patient population. Scalp clonality and the number of expanded CD8+ clones among the top 100 scalp clones were significantly decreased by tofacitinib. Because the treated cohort was small and had only one nonresponder, larger studies are needed to examine links between baseline CD8+ expansion and response. Many expanded lesional clones persisted in scalp and blood during tofacitinib treatment, which may partly explain relapse after stopping treatment. Scalp TCR repertoire analysis is complicated because resident alphabeta T cells in normal human skin are also sequenced, whereas mouse skin is dominated by gammadelta T cells.

CDR1 and CDR2 were assigned from the germline V gene (reference sequence) as LNHDA and SQIVND. V was cut back by 1 base and J by 6 bases, leaving a gap of 15 bases between them. Its CDR3 holds 15 amino acids, cysteine through phenylalanine. Only the CDR3 region is kept as DNA, spanning 45 bases read in frame from base 1. Details on this clone: Its antigen is not yet known. No quality values exist for individual bases; no much larger clone is one base distant.

Libraries were constructed by the immunoSEQ multiplex PCR assay. For TCR sequencing, RNA was extracted from every sample and reverse transcribed into cDNA to serve as template. SuperScript III was used for first-strand cDNA synthesis, primed with a 2:1 mix of oligo-dT and random hexamers. Amplification bias was assessed with a synthetic immune receptor repertoire, and residual bias was removed computationally. On the authors' methods: Raw reads were preprocessed for error removal, and CDR3 was defined according to IMGT conventions as running from the conserved cysteine to phenylalanine. Clonality was computed as 1 minus the Shannon entropy, with the entropy normalized by log2 of the number of productive unique TCRs. CD4 or CD8 identity of scalp clones was inferred by cross-referencing scalp TCRbeta sequences with sorted blood CD4 and CD8 repertoires. Drawn from immuneACCESS, this table holds only the in-frame rearrangements with V and J called that TCRdb kept. Clones are partly lost; checked studies trace under half to an unresolved V gene and leave the rest unexplained. From that table come the V and J calls and clone size; the DNA was used to work out D and trimming. This sample holds over 250,000 clones; 45% to 70% were observed only once. The top ten constitute roughly 0.93% of the sample.

The sample's treatment or condition label, in plain terms: oral pan-JAK inhibitor, 5-10 mg twice daily. Lesional scalp punch biopsies and peripheral blood were obtained from alopecia areata patients. PBMCs were isolated by density centrifugation and stained for CD3, CD4 and CD8, and CD4+ and CD8+ T cells were sorted on a FACSAria. Sequenced material: CD4+ T cells sorted from blood, taken at week 52, from a patient treated with tofacitinib. The clonotype originates from a human donor with alopecia areata. Recombination linked TRBV19 to TRBJ1-1; the D gene is not confidently resolved. Read as DNA, the sequence is TGTGCCAGTAGTATAGGCCGGACTATGCGGCCTGAAGCTTTCTTT. Its translation reads: CASSIGRTMRPEAFF.